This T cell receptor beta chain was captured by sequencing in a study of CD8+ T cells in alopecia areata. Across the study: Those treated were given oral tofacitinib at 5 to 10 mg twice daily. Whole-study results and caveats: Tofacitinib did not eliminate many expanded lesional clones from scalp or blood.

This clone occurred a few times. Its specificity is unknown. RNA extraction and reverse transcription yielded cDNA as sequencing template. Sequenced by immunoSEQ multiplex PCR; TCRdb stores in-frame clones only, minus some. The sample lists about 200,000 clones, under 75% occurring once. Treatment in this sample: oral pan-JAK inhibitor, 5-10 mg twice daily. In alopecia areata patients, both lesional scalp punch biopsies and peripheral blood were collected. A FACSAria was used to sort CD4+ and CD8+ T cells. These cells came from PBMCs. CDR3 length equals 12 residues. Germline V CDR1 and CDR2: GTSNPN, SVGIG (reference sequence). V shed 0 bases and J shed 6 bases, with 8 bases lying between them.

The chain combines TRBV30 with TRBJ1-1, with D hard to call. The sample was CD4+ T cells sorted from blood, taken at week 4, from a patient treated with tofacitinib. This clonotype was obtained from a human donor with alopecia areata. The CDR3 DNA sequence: TGTGCCTGGAGTGTACGGGTAGCTGAAGCTTTCTTT. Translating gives CAWSVRVAEAFF.